Described below is a single T cell receptor beta chain sequence and its context. The target antigen is unknown. V was pared by 1 base and J by 0 bases, with 10 bases between. This CDR3 comprises 16 residues. CDR1 is SEHNR, CDR2 FQNEAQ, per germline (reference sequence). The PCR employed 60 Vbeta primers together with 13 Jbeta primers. Profiled with immunoSEQ multiplex PCR; TCRdb holds only in-frame clones, not every one. The profile shows some 110,000 clones, 75% to 85% of them singletons. This sample is drawn from a study of cytomegalovirus exposure and HLA in healthy donors. The study's findings and limits: In a later analysis, donors in an Asian-associated ancestry cluster reportedly had fewer N-insertions in productive TCRs than the cohort mean. A classifier reportedly called cytomegalovirus status with high sensitivity and specificity. As was reported, the HLA-A and HLA-B alleles of most subjects were accurately predicted from TCR beta sequences. Immune exposure information comprised only CMV serostatus.

This chain connects TRBV7-9 to TRBJ1-5; the D gene is possibly TRBD1 (6 bases). The sample was PBMCs. The sequence came from a woman in her late teens or twenties in good health and CMV-seropositive. The CDR3 DNA sequence: TGTGCCAGCAGCTTAGACAGGGAAAATAGCAATCAGCCCCAGCATTTT. Protein sequence: CASSLDRENSNQPQHF.